The 4 T cell receptor beta chains reported below all come from one sample, sequenced in a study of molecular identifiers for immune sequencing clone quantification. From the PCR reads, TCRdb called clonotypes with MiXCR, one entry per CDR3 protein. The sample includes 60,000 to 70,000 distinct CDR3 sequences, around 19% of them seen just once. Sequenced sample: naive CD8+ T cells from blood, with Jurkat cell RNA spiked in. This sample's subset: FACS-sorted CD8+CD4-CCR7+CD45RA+ naive T cells. The source is a human donor in good health. Some libraries in this study had Jurkat cell RNA spiked in.

This clonotype was counted ten times or more. The V call is TRBV10-3, the J call TRBJ2-5; tentatively, D is TRBD1 or TRBD2 (5 bases each). The germline V and J ends were trimmed by 6 bases and 5 bases, with 16 bases remaining between them. The germline V gene has CDR1 ENHRY and CDR2 SYGVKD. The CDR3 contains 14 residues. The CDR3 protein is CAIRRGANMETQYF. The CDR3 nucleotides read TGTGCCATCAGGCGAGGGGCTAATATGGAGACCCAGTACTTC.

This clonotype appeared a few times. This clone may be a read error of a much larger clone one base away. The rearrangement joins TRBV20-1 to TRBJ1-1; 8 positions agree with TRBD1. CDR3 length: 17 residues. The junction had 20 bases not matched to a gene; V was cut back by 4 bases and J by 7 bases. Per germline, CDR1 DFQATT and CDR2 SNEGSKA (reference sequence). The CDR3 sequence: CSAKDGTGLPSGGEAFF. The CDR3 DNA follows: TGCAGTGCTAAAGATGGGACAGGACTTCCGAGCGGGGGTGAAGCTTTCTTT.

This clonotype appeared many times. The chain combines TRBV18 with TRBJ2-1; 9 nucleotides match TRBD1. Losses at the gene ends were 1 base for V and 3 bases for J; bases not matched to a gene: 1. Germline V gene sequence: CDR1 KGHSH, CDR2 LQKENI. The CDR3 runs 15 residues. This CDR3 is CASSPLDRGYNEQFF. The CDR3 DNA is TGTGCCAGCTCACCACTGGACAGGGGCTACAATGAGCAGTTCTTC.

This clonotype was detected ten times or more. The chain carries TRBV6-5 and TRBJ2-5; a possible D gene is TRBD1 (6 bases). The V gene's germline CDR1 is MNHEY and CDR2 SVGAGI. The length of the CDR3 is 18 residues. Trimming took 7 bases from V and 5 from J, leaving 29 bases between them. This chain's CDR3 is CASIRFRAGVSSGETQYF. CDR3 in DNA: TGTGCCAGCATAAGATTTCGGGCAGGGGTCTCTTCCGGGGAGACCCAGTACTTC.